The 5 T cell receptor beta chains given below trace back to one sample, sequenced in a study of Ad26.COV2.S vaccination and SARS-CoV-2 variants. Treatment reported: 19 received Ad26.COV2.S at low or high dose, single or two shots; several received placebo; per-sample allocation not given. On day 63 after the first injection, vaccine and placebo recipients gave samples. Data came from immunoSEQ multiplex PCR; TCRdb stores just in-frame clones and leaves some out. The repertoire holds roughly 680,000 clones, with roughly 90% as singletons. The specimen comprised peripheral blood, sampled in a trial of Ad26.COV2.S vaccine versus placebo. The source of these receptors is a person between 18 and 60 years old who received the Ad26.COV2.S COVID-19 vaccine or a placebo.

This clone appeared a few times. The chain combines TRBV18 with TRBJ1-5; the D is unclear. The CDR3 spans 13 residues. Germline V gene lookup returns CDR1 KGHSH and CDR2 LQKENI. Trimming left V 2 bases short and J 7 bases short, with 9 bases between. DNA for the CDR3: TGTGCCAGCTCACCATACACGGGCCAGCCCCAGCATTTT. Protein: CASSPYTGQPQHF.

The genes are TRBV4-3 and TRBJ1-2, with 9 positions matching TRBD1. The germline CDR1 and CDR2 sequences are LGHNA and YSLEER. There are 15 residues in the CDR3. J lost 5 bases, V lost 5 bases, and 9 bases had no gene match. The CDR3 DNA is TGCGCCAGCAGCTTTGAGGCGGGACAGGGATATGGCTACACCTTC. Protein product: CASSFEAGQGYGYTF.

The chain is built from TRBV15 and TRBJ2-1; 12 positions agree with TRBD2. Germline CDR1 reads LNHNV; CDR2 reads YYDKDF (reference sequence). Trimming cost V 5 bases and J 8 bases; bases outside gene matches: 16. This CDR3 is built from 18 residues. The CDR3 loop reads CATSGVLQSSGRADEQFF. Here the CDR3 DNA reads TGTGCCACCAGCGGGGTACTACAGTCTAGCGGGAGGGCCGATGAGCAGTTCTTC.

The V and J genes are TRBV7-2 and TRBJ2-1; TRBD2 agrees at 12 bases. CDR1 is SGHTA, CDR2 FQGNSA, per germline. The CDR3 is made up of 17 amino acids. The V and J ends lost 0 bases and 10 bases, in that order; junction bases with no gene match: 10. Here the CDR3 reads CASSLAQGLAGPLEQFF. The CDR3 nucleotides are TGTGCCAGCAGCTTAGCGCAGGGACTAGCGGGCCCGCTGGAGCAGTTCTTC.

The chain joins TRBV4-2 to TRBJ2-3, with TRBD2 as a possible D gene (5 bases). Germline CDR1 LGHNA, CDR2 YNFKEQ. The V and J ends lost 5 bases and 6 bases respectively, with 6 bases between them. This CDR3 is 11 amino acids long. CDR3 sequence reads: CASSLADTQYF. The CDR3 nucleotides are TGTGCCAGCAGCTTAGCGGATACGCAGTATTTT.